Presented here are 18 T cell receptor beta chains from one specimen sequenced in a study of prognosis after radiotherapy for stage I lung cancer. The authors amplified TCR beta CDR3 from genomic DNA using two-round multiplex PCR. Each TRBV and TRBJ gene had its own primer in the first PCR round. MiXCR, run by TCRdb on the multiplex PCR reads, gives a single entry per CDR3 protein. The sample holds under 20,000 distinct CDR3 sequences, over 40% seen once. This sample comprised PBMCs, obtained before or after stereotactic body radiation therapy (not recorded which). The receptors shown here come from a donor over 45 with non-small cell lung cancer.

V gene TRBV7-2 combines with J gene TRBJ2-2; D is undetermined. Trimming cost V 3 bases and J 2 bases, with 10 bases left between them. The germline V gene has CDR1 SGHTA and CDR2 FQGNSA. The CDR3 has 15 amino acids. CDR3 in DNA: TGTGCCAGCAGCTTTGGTCTATATAACACCGGGGAGCTGTTTTTT. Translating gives CASSFGLYNTGELFF.

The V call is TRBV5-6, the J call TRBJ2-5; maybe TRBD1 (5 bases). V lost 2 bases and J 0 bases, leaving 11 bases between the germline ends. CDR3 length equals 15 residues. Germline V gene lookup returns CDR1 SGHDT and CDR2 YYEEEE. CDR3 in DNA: TGTGCCAGCAGCTTACAGGCCCCGTACCAAGAGACCCAGTACTTC. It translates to CASSLQAPYQETQYF.

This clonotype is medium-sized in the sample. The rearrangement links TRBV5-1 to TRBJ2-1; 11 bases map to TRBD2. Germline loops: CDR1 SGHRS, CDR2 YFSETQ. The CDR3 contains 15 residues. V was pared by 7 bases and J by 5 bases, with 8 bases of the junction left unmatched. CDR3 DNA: TGCGCCAGCTTTCCTCTAGCGGGGGGTAACAATGAGCAGTTCTTC. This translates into CASFPLAGGNNEQFF.

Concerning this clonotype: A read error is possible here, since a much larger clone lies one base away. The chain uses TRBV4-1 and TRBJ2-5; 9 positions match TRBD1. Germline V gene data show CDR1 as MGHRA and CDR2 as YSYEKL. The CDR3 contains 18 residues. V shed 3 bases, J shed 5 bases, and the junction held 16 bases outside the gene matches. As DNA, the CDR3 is TGCGCCAGCAGCCACTGGAACTCCGGGACAGGGTTAGGTGAGACCCAGTACTTC. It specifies CASSHWNSGTGLGETQYF.

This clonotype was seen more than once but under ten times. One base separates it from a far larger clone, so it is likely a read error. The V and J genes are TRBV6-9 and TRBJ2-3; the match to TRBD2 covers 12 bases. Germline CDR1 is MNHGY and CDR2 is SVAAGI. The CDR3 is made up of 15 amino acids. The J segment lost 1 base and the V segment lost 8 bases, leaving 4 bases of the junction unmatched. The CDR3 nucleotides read TGTGCCAGCGGCAGACTAGCGGGAGGCACAGATACGCAGTATTTT. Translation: CASGRLAGGTDTQYF.

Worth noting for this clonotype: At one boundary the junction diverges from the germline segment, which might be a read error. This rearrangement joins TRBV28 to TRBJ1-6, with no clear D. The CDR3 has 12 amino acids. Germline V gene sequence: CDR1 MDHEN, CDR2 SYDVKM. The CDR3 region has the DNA TGTGCCAGCACCCGGAACAATTCAACCCTCCACTTT. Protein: CASTRNNSTLHF.

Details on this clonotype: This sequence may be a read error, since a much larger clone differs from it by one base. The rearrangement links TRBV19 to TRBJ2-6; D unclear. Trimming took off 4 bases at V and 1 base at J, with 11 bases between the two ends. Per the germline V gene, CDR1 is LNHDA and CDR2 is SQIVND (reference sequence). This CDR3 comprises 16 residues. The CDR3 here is CASSRLGGSGANVLTF. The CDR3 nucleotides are TGTGCCAGTAGTAGGTTGGGTGGGTCTGGGGCCAACGTCCTGACTTTC.

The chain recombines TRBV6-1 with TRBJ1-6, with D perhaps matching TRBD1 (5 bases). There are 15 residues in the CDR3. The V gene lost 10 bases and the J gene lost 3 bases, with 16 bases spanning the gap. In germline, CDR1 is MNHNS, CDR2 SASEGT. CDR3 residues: CAISGNPNYNSPLHF. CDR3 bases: TGTGCCATCTCAGGGAACCCTAACTATAATTCACCCCTCCACTTT.

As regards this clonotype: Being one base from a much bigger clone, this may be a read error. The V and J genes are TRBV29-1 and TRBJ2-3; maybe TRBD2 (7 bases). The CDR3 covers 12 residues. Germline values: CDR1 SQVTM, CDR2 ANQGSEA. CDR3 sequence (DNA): TGCAGAGTGCGGGGGCTCACAGATACGCAGTATTTT. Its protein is CRVRGLTDTQYF.

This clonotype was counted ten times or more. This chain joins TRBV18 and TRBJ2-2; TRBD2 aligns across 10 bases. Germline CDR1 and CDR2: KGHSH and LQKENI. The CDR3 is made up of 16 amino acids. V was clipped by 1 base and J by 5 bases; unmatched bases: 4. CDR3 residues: CASSPLLAGETGELFF. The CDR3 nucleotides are TGTGCCAGCTCACCACTCCTAGCGGGGGAAACCGGGGAGCTGTTTTTT.

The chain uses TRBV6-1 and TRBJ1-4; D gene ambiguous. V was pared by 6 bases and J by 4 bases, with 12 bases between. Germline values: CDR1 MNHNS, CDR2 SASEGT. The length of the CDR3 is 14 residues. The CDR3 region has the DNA TGTGCCAGCAGGGGAGGTTGGAGTAATGAAAAACTGTTTTTT. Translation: CASRGGWSNEKLFF.

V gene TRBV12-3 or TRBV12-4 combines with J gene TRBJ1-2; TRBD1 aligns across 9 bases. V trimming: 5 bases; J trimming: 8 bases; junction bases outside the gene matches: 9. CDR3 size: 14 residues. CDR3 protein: CASSQIQGAKGYTF. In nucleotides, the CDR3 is TGTGCCAGCAGTCAAATACAGGGGGCAAAAGGCTACACCTTC.

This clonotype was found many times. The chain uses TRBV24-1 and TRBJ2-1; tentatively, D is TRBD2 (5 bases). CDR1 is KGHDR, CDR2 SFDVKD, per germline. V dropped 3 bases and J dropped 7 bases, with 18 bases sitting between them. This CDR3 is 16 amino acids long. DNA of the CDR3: TGTGCCACCAGTGATCCAGGTAGGAGGACCGGGAATGAGCAGTTCTTC. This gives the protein CATSDPGRRTGNEQFF.

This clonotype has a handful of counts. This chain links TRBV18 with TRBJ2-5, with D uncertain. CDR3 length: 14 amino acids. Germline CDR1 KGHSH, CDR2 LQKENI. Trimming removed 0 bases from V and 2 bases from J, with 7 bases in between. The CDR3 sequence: CASSPPIGQETQYF. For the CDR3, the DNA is TGTGCCAGCTCACCACCTATAGGACAAGAGACCCAGTACTTC.

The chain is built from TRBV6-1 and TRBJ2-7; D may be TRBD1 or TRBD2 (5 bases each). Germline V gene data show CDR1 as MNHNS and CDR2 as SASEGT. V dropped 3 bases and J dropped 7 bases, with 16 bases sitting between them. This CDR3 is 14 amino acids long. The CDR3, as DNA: TGTGCCAGCAGTGATTCACGGGACGGTAGGGAGCAGTACTTC. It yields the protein CASSDSRDGREQYF.

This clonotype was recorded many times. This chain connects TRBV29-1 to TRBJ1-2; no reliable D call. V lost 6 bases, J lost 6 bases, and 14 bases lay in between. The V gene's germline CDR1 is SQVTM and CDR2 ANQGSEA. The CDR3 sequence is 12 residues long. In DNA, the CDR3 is TGCAGCGTGACACGGCCGAGCGATGGCTACACCTTC. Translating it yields CSVTRPSDGYTF.

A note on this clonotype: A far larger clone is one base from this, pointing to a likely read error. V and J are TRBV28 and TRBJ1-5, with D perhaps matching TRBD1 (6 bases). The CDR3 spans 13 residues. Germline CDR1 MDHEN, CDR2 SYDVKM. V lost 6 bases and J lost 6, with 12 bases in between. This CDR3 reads CASSEGGGQPQHF. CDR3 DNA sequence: TGTGCCAGCAGCGAGGGGGGCGGTCAGCCCCAGCATTTT.

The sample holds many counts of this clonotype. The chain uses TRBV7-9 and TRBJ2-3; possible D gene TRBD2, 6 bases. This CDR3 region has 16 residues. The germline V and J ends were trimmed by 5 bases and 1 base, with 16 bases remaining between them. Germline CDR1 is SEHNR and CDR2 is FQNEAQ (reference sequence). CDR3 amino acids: CASSRFGGDGTDTQYF. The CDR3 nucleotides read TGTGCCAGCAGCCGCTTCGGAGGGGACGGCACAGATACGCAGTATTTT.